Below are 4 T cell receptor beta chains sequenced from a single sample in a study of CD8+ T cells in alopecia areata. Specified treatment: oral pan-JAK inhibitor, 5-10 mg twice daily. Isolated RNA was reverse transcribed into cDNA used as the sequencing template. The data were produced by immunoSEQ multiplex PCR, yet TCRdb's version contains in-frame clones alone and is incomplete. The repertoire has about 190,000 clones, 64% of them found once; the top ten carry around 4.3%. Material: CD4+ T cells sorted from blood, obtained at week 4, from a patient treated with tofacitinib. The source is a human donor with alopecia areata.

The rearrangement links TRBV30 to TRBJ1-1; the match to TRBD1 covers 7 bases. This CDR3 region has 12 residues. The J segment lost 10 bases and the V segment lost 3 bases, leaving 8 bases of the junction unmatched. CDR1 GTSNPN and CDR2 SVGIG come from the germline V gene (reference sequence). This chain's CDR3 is CAWRQGTERAFF. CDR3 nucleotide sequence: TGTGCCTGGAGACAGGGGACTGAGAGAGCTTTCTTT.

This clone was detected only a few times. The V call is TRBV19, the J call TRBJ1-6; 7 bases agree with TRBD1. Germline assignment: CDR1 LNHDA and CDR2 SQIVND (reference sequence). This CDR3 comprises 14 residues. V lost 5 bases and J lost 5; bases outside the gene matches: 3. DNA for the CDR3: TGTGCCAGTAGTCTGGGACAGAATAATTCACCCCTCCACTTT. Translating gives CASSLGQNNSPLHF.

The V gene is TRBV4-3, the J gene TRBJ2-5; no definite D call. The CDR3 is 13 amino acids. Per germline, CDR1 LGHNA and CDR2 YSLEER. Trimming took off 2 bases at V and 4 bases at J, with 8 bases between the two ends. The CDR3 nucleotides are TGCGCCAGCAGCCAACTGCAGCGAGAGACCCAGTACTTC. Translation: CASSQLQRETQYF.

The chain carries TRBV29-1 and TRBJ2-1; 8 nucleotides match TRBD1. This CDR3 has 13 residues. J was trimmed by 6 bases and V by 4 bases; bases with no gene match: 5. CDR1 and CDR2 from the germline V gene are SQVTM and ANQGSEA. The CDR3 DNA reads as TGCAGCGTTGCCCAGGGGGCGGTCAATGAGCAGTTCTTC. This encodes CSVAQGAVNEQFF.